Below are 27 T cell receptor beta chains sequenced from a single sample in a study of T cells in localized non-small cell lung cancer. Produced via immunoSEQ multiplex PCR; TCRdb's table is partial and in-frame only. The sample yields around 92,000 clones, more than 75% seen once. The source was PBMCs, collected before any cancer treatment. These receptors were collected from a woman aged 35 to 70 with stage II squamous cell lung carcinoma.

V usage is TRBV5-1 and J usage is TRBJ2-1, with D possibly being TRBD2 (7 bases). Germline V gene sequence: CDR1 SGHRS, CDR2 YFSETQ. This CDR3 spans 17 amino acids. Trimming cost V 4 bases and J 0 bases, with 17 bases left between them. The CDR3 reads CASSLGGGAISYNEQFF. The CDR3 bases are TGCGCCAGCAGCCTGGGTGGGGGGGCTATCTCCTACAATGAGCAGTTCTTC. The variable domain in full, completed from reference TRBV5-1 and TRBJ2-1, reads KAGVTQTPRYLIKTRGQQVTLSCSPISGHRSVSWYQQTPGQGLQFLFEYFSETQRNKGNFPGRFSGRQFSNSRSEMNVSTLELGDSALYLCASSLGGGAISYNEQFFGPGTRLTVL.

The chain recombines TRBV9 with TRBJ2-1, with 14 bases fitting TRBD2. The CDR3 sequence is 18 residues long. Germline CDR1 SGDLS, CDR2 YYNGEE. The trim removed 3 bases at V and 8 bases at J, leaving 13 bases unmatched. CDR3 DNA: TGTGCCAGCAGCGCCCAGACTAGCGGGAGGGTCCGACGGGATGAGCAGTTCTTC. Amino acids: CASSAQTSGRVRRDEQFF.

V and J are TRBV5-1 and TRBJ2-2; D may match TRBD1 or TRBD2 (6 bases each). The V end was cut by 5 bases, the J end by 2 bases, with 13 bases between. CDR3 length equals 15 residues. Looked up from germline, CDR1 is SGHRS and CDR2 is YFSETQ. This CDR3 reads CASSLSGANTGELFF. The CDR3 DNA reads TGCGCCAGCAGTTTATCGGGGGCTAACACCGGGGAGCTGTTTTTT.

The J gene is TRBJ1-2, the V gene TRBV5-5; unclear D gene. Germline assignment: CDR1 SGHKS and CDR2 YYEKEE (reference sequence). V lost 4 bases to trimming and J lost 4 bases, with 17 bases between them. The CDR3 has 15 residues. CDR3 sequence reads: CASSPEPVLPYGYTF. As DNA, the CDR3 is TGTGCCAGCAGCCCGGAGCCAGTACTCCCCTATGGCTACACCTTC.

The chain joins TRBV7-2 to TRBJ1-3; D gene ambiguous. CDR1 is SGHTA, CDR2 FQGNSA, per germline. The CDR3 runs to 14 residues. V lost 2 bases, J lost 3 bases, and 8 bases lay in between. CDR3 sequence: CASSLSGSGNTIYF. The DNA for the CDR3 is TGTGCCAGCAGCTTATCGGGCAGTGGAAACACCATATATTTT.

The V call is TRBV7-9, the J call TRBJ2-7; no reliable D call. This CDR3 region has 14 residues. V was shortened by 2 bases and J by 0 bases, with 8 bases between the two germline ends. CDR1 SEHNR and CDR2 FQNEAQ come from the germline V gene (reference sequence). For the CDR3, the DNA is TGTGCCAGCAGCTTACTACTGAGCTCCTACGAGCAGTACTTC. The encoded protein is CASSLLLSSYEQYF.

The rearrangement links TRBV5-8 to TRBJ2-7; D is ambiguous. Trimming cost V 4 bases and J 7 bases, with 12 bases left between them. CDR1 is SGHTS, CDR2 YDEGEE, per germline. This CDR3 is 12 amino acids long. The CDR3 bases are TGTGCCAGCAGCGTCGGCCCCGGGGAGCAGTACTTC. Translating gives CASSVGPGEQYF.

The CDR3 loop is CASSPTGRVSGYTF. In nucleotides, the CDR3 is TGTGCCAGCAGCCCGACAGGGAGGGTCAGTGGCTACACCTTC. The chain couples TRBV5-6 to TRBJ1-2; 7 bases map to TRBD1. Germline V CDR1 and CDR2: SGHDT, YYEEEE. The CDR3 covers 14 residues. J gave up 7 bases and V 4 bases, and 10 bases lay outside the gene matches.

V gene TRBV7-9 combines with J gene TRBJ2-1, with no clear D. The CDR3 length is 17 residues. Trimming removed 5 bases at V and 0 bases at J, with 17 bases between. The V gene's germline CDR1 is SEHNR and CDR2 FQNEAQ (reference sequence). CDR3 in amino acids: CASSPQESFPSYNEQFF. CDR3 nucleotide sequence: TGTGCCAGCAGCCCCCAGGAATCCTTTCCCTCCTACAATGAGCAGTTCTTC.

This chain uses TRBV19 with TRBJ1-5; D unresolved. This CDR3 spans 16 amino acids. Trimming removed 5 bases at V and 3 bases at J, with 17 bases between. Germline CDR1 and CDR2: LNHDA and SQIVND (reference sequence). The CDR3 loop reads CASSRPAGKVNQPQHF. CDR3 nucleotide sequence: TGTGCCAGTAGTCGTCCGGCGGGGAAGGTCAATCAGCCCCAGCATTTT.

J is TRBJ1-2 and V is TRBV2; D is perhaps TRBD1 (5 bases). The V gene lost 6 bases and the J gene lost 8 bases, with 10 bases spanning the gap. CDR1 is SNHLY and CDR2 is FYNNEI in the germline V gene. The CDR3 totals 11 residues. CDR3 bases: TGTGCCAGCAGCTCGGGGCCCGGCTACACCTTC. Protein product: CASSSGPGYTF.

The chain's CDR3 is CENRATESTDTQYF. The CDR3 DNA is TGCGAAAACAGGGCCACCGAGAGCACAGATACGCAGTATTTT. The chain uses TRBV10-1 and TRBJ2-3, with a possible D match to TRBD1 (6 bases). The CDR3 spans 14 residues. The V gene's germline CDR1 is WNHNN and CDR2 SYGVQD (reference sequence).

The chain is built from TRBV30 and TRBJ1-1, with TRBD1 matching over 7 bases. Germline V gene data show CDR1 as GTSNPN and CDR2 as SVGIG (reference sequence). This CDR3 region has 13 residues. The V and J ends lost 8 bases and 10 bases, in that order; junction bases with no gene match: 16. As DNA, the CDR3 is TGTGCCGGGAACCGGGACAGACCATCAGGAGCTTTCTTT. Its translation is CAGNRDRPSGAFF.

V usage is TRBV7-9 and J usage is TRBJ2-5; D might be TRBD2 (7 bases). Trimming stripped 4 bases from V and 4 bases from J, with 16 bases between. The CDR3 has 15 residues. Germline CDR1 and CDR2: SEHNR and FQNEAQ (reference sequence). The CDR3 loop is CASSSHRGAGETQYF. CDR3 nucleotides: TGTGCCAGCAGCTCTCACCGGGGGGCGGGAGAGACCCAGTACTTC.

The chain is built from TRBV28 and TRBJ1-2; tentative D call: TRBD1 (5 bases). CDR1 is MDHEN and CDR2 is SYDVKM in the germline V gene. This CDR3 region has 12 residues. Trimming removed 2 bases from V and 7 bases from J, with 8 bases in between. DNA for the CDR3: TGTGCCAGCAGTTTAAAGGGGTTTGGCTACACCTTC. Protein sequence: CASSLKGFGYTF.

This sequence joins TRBV18 and TRBJ2-1; a possible D gene is TRBD2 (5 bases). V lost 3 bases to trimming and J lost 8 bases, with 8 bases between them. The CDR3 contains 12 residues. The germline gives CDR1 KGHSH, CDR2 LQKENI. CDR3 in DNA: TGTGCCAGCTCACCGAATAGCGATGAGCAGTTCTTC. This translates into CASSPNSDEQFF.

The chain combines TRBV5-6 with TRBJ1-5, with 12 bases that match TRBD1. The CDR3 spans 16 residues. The ends lost 4 bases at V and 7 bases at J; junction bases unmatched: 9. Per the germline V gene, CDR1 is SGHDT and CDR2 is YYEEEE. CDR3 protein: CASSLGGTGGSQPQHF. CDR3 nucleotides: TGTGCCAGCAGCCTCGGGGGGACAGGGGGCTCCCAGCCCCAGCATTTT.

The chain carries TRBV9 and TRBJ2-6, with 9 bases lining up with TRBD2. V lost 0 bases to trimming and J lost 2 bases; unmatched junction nucleotides: 6. Germline CDR1 and CDR2: SGDLS and YYNGEE. This CDR3 contains 18 residues. CDR3 DNA: TGTGCCAGCAGCGTAGCCGGGACTAGCCCTACTGGGGCCAACGTCCTGACTTTC. Protein product: CASSVAGTSPTGANVLTF.

The gene calls are TRBV19 and TRBJ2-1, with no clear D. V was pared by 3 bases and J by 2 bases, with 5 bases between. The CDR3 contains 13 residues. The V gene's germline CDR1 is LNHDA and CDR2 SQIVND (reference sequence). CDR3 residues: CASSITTYNEQFF. In nucleotides, the CDR3 is TGTGCCAGTAGTATCACCACCTACAATGAGCAGTTCTTC.

The genes are TRBV7-9 and TRBJ1-2; possible D gene TRBD1, 6 bases. Germline V CDR1 and CDR2: SEHNR, FQNEAQ (reference sequence). V was cut by 1 base and J by 7 bases, with 13 bases left in between. This CDR3 comprises 14 residues. This chain's CDR3 is CASSLEQGSGGYTF. Written as DNA, the CDR3 is TGTGCCAGCAGCTTAGAACAGGGTTCAGGTGGCTACACCTTC.

For the CDR3, the DNA is TGCGCCAGCAGCTTGGTCGCGTGGGATGAGCAGTTCTTC. Its protein is CASSLVAWDEQFF. The V gene is TRBV5-1, the J gene TRBJ2-1; no clear D gene. This CDR3 has 13 residues. Germline CDR1 reads SGHRS; CDR2 reads YFSETQ. Trimming shortened V by 0 bases and J by 8 bases, and 9 bases separated the two germline ends.

The chain couples TRBV19 to TRBJ2-7; maybe TRBD1 (5 bases). The CDR3 is 16 amino acids. V was trimmed by 7 bases and J by 2 bases, leaving 21 bases between them. Germline V CDR1 and CDR2: LNHDA, SQIVND (reference sequence). The CDR3 region is CASTGMGQGFTYEQYF. CDR3 coding DNA: TGTGCCAGTACTGGAATGGGGCAGGGCTTCACCTACGAGCAGTACTTC.

The chain joins TRBV27 to TRBJ2-7; 7 bases are a match to TRBD1. The V gene's germline CDR1 is MNHEY and CDR2 SMNVEV (reference sequence). Germline trimming cut 8 bases from V and 6 bases from J; bases unmatched to any gene: 10. This CDR3 is 13 amino acids long. The CDR3 here is CASGTALRREQYF. The CDR3 DNA is TGTGCCAGCGGGACAGCTCTTCGGCGCGAGCAGTACTTC.

The chain has TRBV30 and TRBJ1-3; D remains ambiguous. CDR3 size: 14 residues. Trimming stripped 2 bases from V and 0 bases from J, with 8 bases between. Germline V gene lookup returns CDR1 GTSNPN and CDR2 SVGIG (reference sequence). CDR3 nucleotides: TGTGCCTGGAGTCGGCCAGACTCTGGAAACACCATATATTTT. Its translation: CAWSRPDSGNTIYF.

This clone has a single count. The chain has TRBV29-1 and TRBJ1-2; TRBD1 matches 8 bases. V shed 3 bases and J 8 bases; nucleotides not matched to a gene: 8. This CDR3 has 13 amino acids. Germline-derived CDR1 and CDR2 are SQVTM and ANQGSEA. CDR3 in amino acids: CSVELDRVGGYTF. In DNA form, the CDR3 reads TGCAGCGTTGAGTTGGACAGGGTGGGGGGCTACACCTTC.

The DNA for the CDR3 is TGTGCCAGTAGTATAGCCCCGGACAGCTCCTACGAGCAGTACTTC. Translating gives CASSIAPDSSYEQYF. The chain links TRBV19 to TRBJ2-7; tentatively, D is TRBD1 (6 bases). In germline, CDR1 is LNHDA, CDR2 SQIVND (reference sequence). Trimming shortened V by 1 base and J by 0 bases, and 10 bases separated the two germline ends. This CDR3 comprises 15 residues.

The gene calls are TRBV18 and TRBJ2-5; perhaps TRBD1 as D (5 bases). The CDR3 spans 14 residues. Trimming left V 8 bases short and J 1 base short, with 14 bases between. From germline, CDR1 is KGHSH and CDR2 LQKENI. This CDR3 is CASQGAAPQETQYF. DNA of the CDR3: TGTGCCAGCCAGGGCGCGGCCCCCCAAGAGACCCAGTACTTC. The full variable domain, with the rest looked up from reference TRBV18 and TRBJ2-5, is NAGVMQNPRHLVRRRGQEARLRCSPMKGHSHVYWYRQLPEEGLKFMVYLQKENIIDESGMPKERFSAEFPKEGPSILRIQQVVRGDSAAYFCASQGAAPQETQYFGPGTRLLVL.